The rows below give T cell receptor beta chains drawn from one sample of a study of T-cell memory formation after mild COVID-19. TCRdb independently ran MiXCR on the 5' RACE reads; one entry per CDR3 protein. Here the sample spans approximately 98,000 distinct CDR3 sequences, about a sixth being singletons. Sequenced: PBMCs or a T cell subset sorted from them (not recorded which). The receptor source for this set is a man between 18 and 29 years old who had mild COVID-19 (a few samples of this study predate the infection). Cell type and time point are not known. Both conserved end residues are part of each CDR3. The D gene is left open where the match is weak. Clone sizes are given selectively: once, few, many, or a class where the clone is expanded.

- TRBJ2-3 TRBV20-1 few TGCAGTGCTGGGGAGGCAGGCACAGATACGCAGTATTTT CSAGEAGTDTQYF
- TRBJ1-1 TRBV10-3 - TGTGCCATCAGCGTGGGTCCGCGGATGAACACTGAAGCTTTCTTT CAISVGPRMNTEAFF
- TRBJ1-4 TRBV6-5 few TGTGCCAGCAGTTACAATGGAGGGGGTGAAAAACTGTTTTTT CASSYNGGGEKLFF
- TRBJ2-7 TRBV10-1 - TGCGCCAGCAGTGATAACAGCCCCGAGCAGTACTTC CASSDNSPEQYF
- TRBJ2-5 TRBV6-5 few TGTGCCAGCAGTTACCCCCAGGGGACCCAGTACTTC CASSYPQGTQYF
- TRBJ2-1 TRBV28 - TGTGCCAGCACCGGAGGGGGGCTTGAAGGCCATGAGCAGTTCTTC CASTGGGLEGHEQFF
- TRBJ2-1 TRBV12-3/TRBV12-4 - TGTGCCAGCAGCCCCCGTGGGGGGGCAACCAATGAGCAGTTCTTC CASSPRGGATNEQFF
- TRBJ2-3 TRBV6-2/TRBV6-3 few TGTGCCAGCAGCAGACACAGCACAGATACGCAGTATTTT CASSRHSTDTQYF
TRBD1 TRBJ2-5 TRBV24-1 few TGTGCCACCAGTGGAACCCACCGGGACAGGGGTTCAGAGACCCAGTACTTC CATSGTHRDRGSETQYF
- TRBJ2-1 TRBV24-1 - TGTGCCACCAGTACCGGGACGCTCAATGAGCAGTTCTTC CATSTGTLNEQFF
TRBD1 TRBJ1-4 TRBV12-5 - TGTGCTAGTGGTTTACCCTTTCTCCTCGGACGGGGACAGGGTAATGAAAAACTGTTTTTT CASGLPFLLGRGQGNEKLFF
- TRBJ1-6 TRBV5-1 few TGCGCCAGCAGCCCCCTTGAGGGCCGGGGTTCACCCCTCCACTTT CASSPLEGRGSPLHF
- TRBJ2-5 TRBV2 few TGTGCCAGCAGGACGCTCGACTATCATCCTCCAGTGGCCCAGTACTTC CASRTLDYHPPVAQYF
TRBD2 TRBJ2-3 TRBV5-6 - TGTGCCAGCAGCCTTCCGGGACTAGCGGGGCGGGGAGATACGCAGTATTTT CASSLPGLAGRGDTQYF
- TRBJ1-2 TRBV6-5 - TGTGCCAGCAGCCCAACCGGTCGAATAGGCTACACCTTC CASSPTGRIGYTF
TRBD1 TRBJ2-7 TRBV24-1 - TGTGCCACCAGTGATAAACCCCCTTACAGGGGTAGGATCTTC CATSDKPPYRGRIF
- TRBJ1-5 TRBV4-3 few TGCGCCAGCAGCCAAGATAAAAGGGGAAATCAGCCCCAGCATTTT CASSQDKRGNQPQHF
- TRBJ1-1 TRBV24-1 - TGTGCCACCAGTGATTTGGACCTGGGGAACACTGAAGCTTTCTTT CATSDLDLGNTEAFF
- TRBJ2-7 TRBV29-1 few TGCAGCGCTGACGGGACGGGGGAGCAGTACTTC CSADGTGEQYF
- TRBJ2-3 TRBV27 - TGTGCCAGCAGCCTCGTGGCAGCGACGGGGGGCACAGATACGCAGTATTTT CASSLVAATGGTDTQYF
TRBD2 TRBJ2-5 TRBV20-1 few TGCAGTGCTCTACTAGCGGGGGCCCAAGAGACCCAGTACTTC CSALLAGAQETQYF
- TRBJ2-1 TRBV6-2/TRBV6-3 - TGTGCCAGCCGGGACGGAAGCTCCTACAATGAGCAGTTCTTC CASRDGSSYNEQFF
- TRBJ1-6 TRBV9 few TGTGCCAGCAGCGAAACCGACAGGACCTATAATTCACCCCTCCACTTT CASSETDRTYNSPLHF
- TRBJ2-1 TRBV18 few TGTGCCAGCTCACCTTCAGGTCGGAATGAGCAGTTCTTC CASSPSGRNEQFF
TRBD2 TRBJ2-3 TRBV4-3 many TGCGCCAGCAGCCAGGAGCGGGGTGATACGCAGTATTTT CASSQERGDTQYF
- TRBJ1-2 TRBV29-1 - TGCAGCGTTGAAGTGGGGCCTACTAACTATGGCTACACCTTC CSVEVGPTNYGYTF
- TRBJ2-2 TRBV7-9 many TGTGCCAGCAGCCCCATCGCGGTTAACACCGGGGAGCTGTTTTTT CASSPIAVNTGELFF
TRBD2 TRBJ2-5 TRBV4-1 once TGCGCCAGCAGCCATCAACGGACTAGCGGGGCCCAAGAGACCCAGTACTTC CASSHQRTSGAQETQYF
- TRBJ1-1 TRBV5-6 few TGTGCCAGCAGCCAACAACGGAGGGGGACTGAAGCTTTCTTT CASSQQRRGTEAFF
- TRBJ2-5 TRBV7-3 many TGTGCCAGCAGCCGGGGCGGGACGTCCCAAGAGACCCAGTACTTC CASSRGGTSQETQYF
- TRBJ2-3 TRBV18 few TGTGCCAGCTCACCACAACATGGATCAGATACGCAGTATTTT CASSPQHGSDTQYF
TRBD1 TRBJ1-2 TRBV5-1 - TGCGCCAGCAGCGGACAGGGGAACTATGGCTACACCTTC CASSGQGNYGYTF
- TRBJ2-3 TRBV15 - TGTGCCATTGGGGGCGTAGATACGCAGTATTTT CAIGGVDTQYF
- TRBJ2-3 TRBV6-2/TRBV6-3 - TGTGCCAGCAGTTACTCCTATACGCAGTATTTT CASSYSYTQYF
- TRBJ2-6 TRBV6-1 - TGTGCCAGCAGCAAGAGTACAGGGCCTGGGGCCAACGTCCTGACTTTC CASSKSTGPGANVLTF
- TRBJ2-1 TRBV5-1 many TGCGCCAGCAGCTTCTCGGCAGATCTCTACAATGAGCAGTTCTTC CASSFSADLYNEQFF
- TRBJ2-5 TRBV12-3/TRBV12-4 once TGTGCCAGCAGTTTGTGGCAGGGCCAAGAGACCCAGTACTTC CASSLWQGQETQYF
- TRBJ1-6 TRBV12-3/TRBV12-4 - TGTGCCAGCAGTCGCGGACAGTTCAATTCACCCCTCCACTTT CASSRGQFNSPLHF
- TRBJ2-3 TRBV9 few TGTGCCAGCAGCCCCCAGCGGACCGCGCAGTATTTT CASSPQRTAQYF
- TRBJ2-3 TRBV3-1 - TGTGCCAGCAGCCAAAGAGGATCCACCTTTGCAGATACGCAGTATTTT CASSQRGSTFADTQYF
- TRBJ2-1 TRBV7-2 few TGTGCCAGCAGCCAGCGCTATGGGCAGTTCTTC CASSQRYGQFF
- TRBJ2-7 TRBV4-1 few TGCGCCAGCAGCCAAAGGAGCATCTCCTACGAGCAGTACTTC CASSQRSISYEQYF
TRBD2 TRBJ2-2 TRBV2 few TGTGCCAGCAGTGGGACTAGCGGGCGCACCGGGGAGCTGTTTTTT CASSGTSGRTGELFF
- TRBJ2-3 TRBV5-5 many TGTGCCAGCAGCTTGGCGGGGGACGCCACAGATACGCAGTATTTT CASSLAGDATDTQYF
TRBD1 TRBJ1-6 TRBV6-6 - TGTGCCAGCAGTTACTCCCAGGGGGTCGGTTCACCCCTCCACTTT CASSYSQGVGSPLHF
TRBD2 TRBJ2-1 TRBV9 few TGTGCCAGCAGCGTAGGTAGCGGGGGGGCCCAGCAGTTCTTC CASSVGSGGAQQFF
TRBD2 TRBJ2-3 TRBV5-6 few TGTGCCAGCAGCTTGGGACTAGCGGGGGGTACAGATACGCAGTATTTT CASSLGLAGGTDTQYF
- TRBJ2-5 TRBV12-3/TRBV12-4 - TGTGCCAGCAGTCGACGCGTAGAGACCCAGTACTTC CASSRRVETQYF
- TRBJ2-3 TRBV5-1 few TGCGCCAGCGCCAGGGAGACAGATACGCAGTATTTT CASARETDTQYF
- TRBJ2-2 TRBV6-5 - TGTGCCAGCAGCCTCTCACGAGGTCGGACTCCTGTAACCGGGGAGCTGTTTTTT CASSLSRGRTPVTGELFF
TRBD2 TRBJ2-1 TRBV7-2 few TGTGCCAGCAGCGAAGGGACTAGCGAGGTCAATGAGCAGTTCTTC CASSEGTSEVNEQFF
- TRBJ2-5 TRBV20-1 many TGCAGTGCCGAGACCCTGCAAGAGACCCAGTACTTC CSAETLQETQYF
- TRBJ1-2 TRBV3-1 - TGTGCCAGCAGCCTTGGGGACGGCTACTTCTATGGCTACACCTTC CASSLGDGYFYGYTF
TRBD1 TRBJ1-2 TRBV6-1 - TGTGCCAGCAGTTCCATCGGGACAGGGCGGTATGGCTACACCTTC CASSSIGTGRYGYTF